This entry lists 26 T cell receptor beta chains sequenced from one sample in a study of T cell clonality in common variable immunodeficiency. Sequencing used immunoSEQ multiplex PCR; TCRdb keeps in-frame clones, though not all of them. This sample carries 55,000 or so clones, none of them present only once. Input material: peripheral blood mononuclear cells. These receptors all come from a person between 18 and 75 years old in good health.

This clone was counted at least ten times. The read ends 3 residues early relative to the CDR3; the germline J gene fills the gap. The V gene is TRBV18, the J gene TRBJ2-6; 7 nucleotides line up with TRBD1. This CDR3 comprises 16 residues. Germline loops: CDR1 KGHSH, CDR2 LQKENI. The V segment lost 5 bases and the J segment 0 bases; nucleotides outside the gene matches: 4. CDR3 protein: CASSSTGDSGANVLTF. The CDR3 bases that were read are TGTGCCAGCTCATCCACAGGGGACTCTGGGGCCAACGTC.

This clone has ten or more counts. The CDR3 bases that were read are TGTGCCAGCTCACCGGGACAGGGAAGATCACCC. It translates to CASSPGQGRSP. In full, the CDR3 reads CASSPGQGRSPLHF. The chain is built from TRBV18 and TRBJ1-6, with TRBD1 identical over 9 bases. The read terminates 3 residues ahead of where the CDR3 ends, so the germline J gene completes it. Germline CDR1 is KGHSH and CDR2 is LQKENI. V trimming: 3 bases; J trimming: 10 bases; junction bases outside the gene matches: 4. This CDR3 is built from 14 residues.

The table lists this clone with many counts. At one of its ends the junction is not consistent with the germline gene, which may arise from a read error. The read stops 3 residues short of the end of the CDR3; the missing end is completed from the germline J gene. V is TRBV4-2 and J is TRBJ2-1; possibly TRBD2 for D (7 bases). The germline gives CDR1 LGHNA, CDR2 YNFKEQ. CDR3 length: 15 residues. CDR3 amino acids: CASSQDAKGGGEQFF. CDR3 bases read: TGCGCCAGCAGCCAAGACGCCAAAGGGGGGGGTGAG.

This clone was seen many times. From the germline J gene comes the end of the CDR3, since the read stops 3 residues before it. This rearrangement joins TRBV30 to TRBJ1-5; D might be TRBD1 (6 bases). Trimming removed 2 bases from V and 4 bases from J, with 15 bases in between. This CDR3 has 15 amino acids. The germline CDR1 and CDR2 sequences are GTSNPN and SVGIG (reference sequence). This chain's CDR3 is CAWSPETGTNQPQHF. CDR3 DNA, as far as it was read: TGTGCCTGGAGTCCAGAGACAGGAACGAATCAGCCC.

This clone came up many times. The DNA read from the CDR3 is TGTGCCAGTAGGATGGGACTAGCGGGAAACAATGAG. It specifies CASRMGLAGNNE. In full, the CDR3 reads CASRMGLAGNNEQFF. V is TRBV19 and J is TRBJ2-1; the match to TRBD2 covers 13 bases. With the read ending 3 residues before the CDR3 end, the germline J gene is used to fill in that end. The CDR3 runs to 15 residues. Trimming at V came to 6 bases and at J to 5 bases, leaving 4 bases not matched to a gene. CDR1 and CDR2 (germline): LNHDA, SQIVND (reference sequence). Supplemented by reference TRBV19 and TRBJ2-1, the full variable domain reads DGGITQSPKYLFRKEGQNVTLSCEQNLNHDAMYWYRQDPGQGLRLIYYSQIVNDFQKGDIAEGYSVSREKKESFPLTVTSAQKNPTAFYLCASRMGLAGNNEQFFGPGTRLTVL.

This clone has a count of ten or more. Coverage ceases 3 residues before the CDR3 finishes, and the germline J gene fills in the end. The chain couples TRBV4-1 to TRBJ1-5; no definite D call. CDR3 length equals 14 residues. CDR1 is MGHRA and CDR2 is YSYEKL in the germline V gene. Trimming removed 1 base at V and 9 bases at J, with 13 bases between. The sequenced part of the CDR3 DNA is TGCGCCAGCAGCCAAGCCCCGACTGGATCGCCC. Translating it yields CASSQAPTGSP. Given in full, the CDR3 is CASSQAPTGSPQHF.

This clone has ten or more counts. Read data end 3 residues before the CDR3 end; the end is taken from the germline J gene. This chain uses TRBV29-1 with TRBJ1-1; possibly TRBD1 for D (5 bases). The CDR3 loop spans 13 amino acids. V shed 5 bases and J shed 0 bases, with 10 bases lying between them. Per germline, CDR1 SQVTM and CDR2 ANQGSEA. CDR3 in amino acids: CSVPSTVNTEAFF. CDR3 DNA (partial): TGCAGCGTTCCTTCGACAGTGAACACTGAA.

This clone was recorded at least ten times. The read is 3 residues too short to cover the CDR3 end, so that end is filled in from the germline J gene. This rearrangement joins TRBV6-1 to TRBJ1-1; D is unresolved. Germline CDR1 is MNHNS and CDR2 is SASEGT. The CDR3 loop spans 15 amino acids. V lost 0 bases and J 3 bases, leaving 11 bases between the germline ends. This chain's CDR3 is CASSEASGRDTEAFF. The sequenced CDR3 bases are TGTGCCAGCAGTGAAGCGTCCGGGCGGGACACTGAA.

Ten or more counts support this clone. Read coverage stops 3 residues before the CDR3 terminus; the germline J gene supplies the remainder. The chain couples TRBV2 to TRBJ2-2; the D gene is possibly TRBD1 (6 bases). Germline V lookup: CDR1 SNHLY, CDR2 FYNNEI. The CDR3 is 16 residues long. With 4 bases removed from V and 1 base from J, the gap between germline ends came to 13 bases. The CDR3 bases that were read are TGTGCCAGCAGTGTCTCCGGGACACTGAACACCGGGGAG. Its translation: CASSVSGTLNTGE. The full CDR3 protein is CASSVSGTLNTGELFF.

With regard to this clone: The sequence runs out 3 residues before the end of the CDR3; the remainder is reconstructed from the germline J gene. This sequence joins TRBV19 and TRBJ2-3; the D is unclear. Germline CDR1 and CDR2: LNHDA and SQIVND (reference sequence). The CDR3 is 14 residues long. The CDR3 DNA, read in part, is TGTGCCAGTAGTACGCAGGCTCGCAATCAGCCG. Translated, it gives CASSTQARNQP. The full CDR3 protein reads CASSTQARNQPQYF.

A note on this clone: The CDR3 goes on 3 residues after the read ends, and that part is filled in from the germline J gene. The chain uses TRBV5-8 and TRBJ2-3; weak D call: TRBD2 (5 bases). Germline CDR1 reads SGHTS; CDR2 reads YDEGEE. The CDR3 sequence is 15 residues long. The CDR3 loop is CASSSFGAGNQPQYF. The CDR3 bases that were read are TGTGCCAGCAGCTCATTCGGTGCGGGCAATCAGCCG.

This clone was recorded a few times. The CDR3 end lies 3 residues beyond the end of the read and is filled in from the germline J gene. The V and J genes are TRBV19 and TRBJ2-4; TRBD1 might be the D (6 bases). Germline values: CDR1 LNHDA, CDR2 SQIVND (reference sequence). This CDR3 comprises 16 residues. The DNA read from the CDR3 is TGTGCCAGTAGTATGGACAGAATAGTACTCTCCTATGGT. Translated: CASSMDRIVLSYG. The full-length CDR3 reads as CASSMDRIVLSYGQYF. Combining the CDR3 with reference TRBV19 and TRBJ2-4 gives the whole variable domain DGGITQSPKYLFRKEGQNVTLSCEQNLNHDAMYWYRQDPGQGLRLIYYSQIVNDFQKGDIAEGYSVSREKKESFPLTVTSAQKNPTAFYLCASSMDRIVLSYGQYFGAGTRLSVL.

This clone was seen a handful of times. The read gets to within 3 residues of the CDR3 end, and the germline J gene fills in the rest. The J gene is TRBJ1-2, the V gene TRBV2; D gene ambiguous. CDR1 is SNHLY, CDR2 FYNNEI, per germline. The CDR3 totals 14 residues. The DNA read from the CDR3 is TGTGCCAGCAGTGACCCCACCTTAACCTACGAC. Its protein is CASSDPTLTYD. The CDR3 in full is CASSDPTLTYDYTF.

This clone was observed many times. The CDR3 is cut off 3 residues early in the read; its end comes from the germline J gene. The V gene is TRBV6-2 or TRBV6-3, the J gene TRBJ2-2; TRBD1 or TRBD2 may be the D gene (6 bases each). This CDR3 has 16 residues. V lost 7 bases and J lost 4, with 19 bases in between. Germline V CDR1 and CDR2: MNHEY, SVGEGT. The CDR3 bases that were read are TGTGCCAGCACCCAGGGGAGGAGCCCCATCACCGGGGAG. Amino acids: CASTQGRSPITGE. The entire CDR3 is CASTQGRSPITGELFF.

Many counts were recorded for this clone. The covered CDR3 bases are TGTGCCAGTAGTACCCGACTAGCGGAGTACAATGAG. Encoded protein: CASSTRLAEYNE. The whole CDR3 reads CASSTRLAEYNEQFF. V gene TRBV19 combines with J gene TRBJ2-1; TRBD2 matches at 9 bases. With the read ending 3 residues before the CDR3 end, the germline J gene is used to fill in that end. This CDR3 is 15 amino acids long. V lost 4 bases, J lost 4 bases, and 5 bases stayed unmatched. Germline CDR1 reads LNHDA; CDR2 reads SQIVND (reference sequence).

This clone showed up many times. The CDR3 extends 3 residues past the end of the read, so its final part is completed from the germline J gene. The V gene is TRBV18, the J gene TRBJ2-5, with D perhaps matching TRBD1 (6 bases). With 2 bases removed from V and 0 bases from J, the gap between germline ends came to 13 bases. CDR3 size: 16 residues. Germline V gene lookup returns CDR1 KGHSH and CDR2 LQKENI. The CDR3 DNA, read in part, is TGTGCCAGCTCACCAAGCTATCGGACAGACCAAGAGACC. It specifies CASSPSYRTDQET. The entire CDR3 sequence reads CASSPSYRTDQETQYF.

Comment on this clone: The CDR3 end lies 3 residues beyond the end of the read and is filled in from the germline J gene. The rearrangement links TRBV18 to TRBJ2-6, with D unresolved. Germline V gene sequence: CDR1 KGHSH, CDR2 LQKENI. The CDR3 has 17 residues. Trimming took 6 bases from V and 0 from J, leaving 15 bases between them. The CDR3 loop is CASSQQDLISGANVLTF. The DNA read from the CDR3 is TGTGCCAGCTCGCAACAAGATTTAATCTCTGGGGCCAACGTC.

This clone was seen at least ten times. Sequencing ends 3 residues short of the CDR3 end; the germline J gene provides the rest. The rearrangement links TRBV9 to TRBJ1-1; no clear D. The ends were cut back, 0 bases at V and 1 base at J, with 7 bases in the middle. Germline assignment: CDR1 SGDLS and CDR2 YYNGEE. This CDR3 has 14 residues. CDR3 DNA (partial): TGTGCCAGCAGCGTAGACCTCGGGAACACTGAA. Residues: CASSVDLGNTE. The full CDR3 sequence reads CASSVDLGNTEAFF.

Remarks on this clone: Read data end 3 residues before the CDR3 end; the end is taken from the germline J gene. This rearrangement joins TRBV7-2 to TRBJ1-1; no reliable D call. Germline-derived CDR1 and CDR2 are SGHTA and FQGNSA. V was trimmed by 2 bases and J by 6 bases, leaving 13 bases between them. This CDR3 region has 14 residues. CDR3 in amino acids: CASSLMWAMPEAFF. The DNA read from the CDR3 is TGTGCCAGCAGCTTAATGTGGGCGATGCCTGAA.

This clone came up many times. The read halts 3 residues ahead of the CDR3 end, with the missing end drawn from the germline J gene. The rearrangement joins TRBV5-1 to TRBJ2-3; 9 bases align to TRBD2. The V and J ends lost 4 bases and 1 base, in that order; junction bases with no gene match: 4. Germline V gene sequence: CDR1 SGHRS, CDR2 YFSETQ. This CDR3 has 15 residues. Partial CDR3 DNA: TGCGCCAGCAGCACCTCTAGCGGGGGCACAGATACG. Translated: CASSTSSGGTDT. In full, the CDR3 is CASSTSSGGTDTQYF.

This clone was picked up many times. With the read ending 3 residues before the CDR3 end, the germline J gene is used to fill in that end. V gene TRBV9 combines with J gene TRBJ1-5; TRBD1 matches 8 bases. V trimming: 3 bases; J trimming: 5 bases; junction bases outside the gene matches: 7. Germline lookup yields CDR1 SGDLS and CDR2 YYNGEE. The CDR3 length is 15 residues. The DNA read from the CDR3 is TGTGCCAGCAGCGCCGGGACAGGACCATATCAGCCC. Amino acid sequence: CASSAGTGPYQP. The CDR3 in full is CASSAGTGPYQPQHF.

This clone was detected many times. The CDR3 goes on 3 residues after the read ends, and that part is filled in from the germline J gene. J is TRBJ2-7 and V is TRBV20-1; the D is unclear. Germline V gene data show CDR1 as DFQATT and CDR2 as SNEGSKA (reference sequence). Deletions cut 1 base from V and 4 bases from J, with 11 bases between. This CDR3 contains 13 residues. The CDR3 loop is CSARAPARYEQYF. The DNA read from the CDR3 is TGCAGTGCTAGAGCTCCCGCCCGGTACGAG.

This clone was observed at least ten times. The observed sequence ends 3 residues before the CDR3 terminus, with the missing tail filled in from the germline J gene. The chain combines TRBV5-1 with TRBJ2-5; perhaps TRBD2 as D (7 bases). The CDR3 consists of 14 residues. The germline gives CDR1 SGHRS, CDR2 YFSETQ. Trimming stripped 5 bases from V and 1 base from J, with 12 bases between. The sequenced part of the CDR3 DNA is TGCGCCAGCAGTCGGGGGGCTGGCCAAGAGACC. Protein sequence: CASSRGAGQET. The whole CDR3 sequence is CASSRGAGQETQYF.

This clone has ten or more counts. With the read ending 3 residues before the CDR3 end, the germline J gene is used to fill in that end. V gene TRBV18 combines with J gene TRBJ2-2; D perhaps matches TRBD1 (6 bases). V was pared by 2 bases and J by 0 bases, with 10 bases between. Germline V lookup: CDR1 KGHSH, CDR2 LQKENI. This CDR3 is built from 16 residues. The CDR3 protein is CASSPGTTSNTGELFF. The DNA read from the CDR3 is TGTGCCAGCTCACCAGGGACAACTTCGAACACCGGGGAG.

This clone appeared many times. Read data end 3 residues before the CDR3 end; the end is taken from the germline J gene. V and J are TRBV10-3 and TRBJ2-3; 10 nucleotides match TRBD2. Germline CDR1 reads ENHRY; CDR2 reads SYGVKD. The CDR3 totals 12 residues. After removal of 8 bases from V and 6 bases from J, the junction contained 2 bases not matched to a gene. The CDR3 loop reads CAISAGGDTQYF. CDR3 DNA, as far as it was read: TGTGCCATCTCAGCGGGGGGGGATACG.

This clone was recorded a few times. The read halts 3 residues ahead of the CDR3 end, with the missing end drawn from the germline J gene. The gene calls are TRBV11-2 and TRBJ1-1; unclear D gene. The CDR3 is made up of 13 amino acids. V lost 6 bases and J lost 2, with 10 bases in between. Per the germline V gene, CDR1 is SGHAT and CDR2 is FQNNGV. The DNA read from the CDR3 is TGTGCCAGCAGACCGGACTATAACACTGAA. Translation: CASRPDYNTE. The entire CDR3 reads CASRPDYNTEAFF.